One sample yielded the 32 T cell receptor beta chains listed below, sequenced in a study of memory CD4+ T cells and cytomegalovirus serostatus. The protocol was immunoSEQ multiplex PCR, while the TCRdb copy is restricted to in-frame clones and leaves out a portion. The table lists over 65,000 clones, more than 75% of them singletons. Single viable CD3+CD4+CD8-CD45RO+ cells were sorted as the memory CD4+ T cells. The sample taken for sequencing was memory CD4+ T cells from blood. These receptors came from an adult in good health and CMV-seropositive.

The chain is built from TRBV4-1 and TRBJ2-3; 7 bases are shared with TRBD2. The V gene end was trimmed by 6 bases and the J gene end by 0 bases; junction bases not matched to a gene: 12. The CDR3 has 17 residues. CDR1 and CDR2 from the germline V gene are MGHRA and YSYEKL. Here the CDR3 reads CASRKRDYPRSTDTQYF. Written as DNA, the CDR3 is TGCGCCAGCAGGAAACGGGACTACCCGCGTAGCACAGATACGCAGTATTTT.

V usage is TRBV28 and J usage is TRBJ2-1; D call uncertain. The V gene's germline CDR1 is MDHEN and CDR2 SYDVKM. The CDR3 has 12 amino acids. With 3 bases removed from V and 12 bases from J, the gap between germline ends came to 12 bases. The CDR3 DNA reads TGTGCCAGCAGTTTGGTAGGTAGTGGGCAGTTCTTC. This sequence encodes CASSLVGSGQFF.

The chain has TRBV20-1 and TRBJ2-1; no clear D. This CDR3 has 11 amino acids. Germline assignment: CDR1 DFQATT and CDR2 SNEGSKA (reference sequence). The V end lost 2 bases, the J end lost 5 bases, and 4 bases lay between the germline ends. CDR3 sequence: CSARLDNEQFF. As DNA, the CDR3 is TGCAGTGCTAGACTCGACAATGAGCAGTTCTTC.

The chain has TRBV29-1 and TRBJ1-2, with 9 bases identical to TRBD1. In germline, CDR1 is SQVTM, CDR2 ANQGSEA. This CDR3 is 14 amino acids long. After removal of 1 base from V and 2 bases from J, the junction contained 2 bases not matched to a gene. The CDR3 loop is CSVEVGTGNYGYTF. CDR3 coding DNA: TGCAGCGTTGAAGTGGGGACAGGGAACTATGGCTACACCTTC.

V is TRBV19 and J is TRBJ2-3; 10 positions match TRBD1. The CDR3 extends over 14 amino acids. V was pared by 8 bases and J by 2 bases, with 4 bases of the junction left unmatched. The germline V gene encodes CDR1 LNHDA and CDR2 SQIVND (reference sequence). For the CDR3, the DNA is TGTGCCAGTTTAGACAGGGGGCTCACAGATACGCAGTATTTT. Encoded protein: CASLDRGLTDTQYF.

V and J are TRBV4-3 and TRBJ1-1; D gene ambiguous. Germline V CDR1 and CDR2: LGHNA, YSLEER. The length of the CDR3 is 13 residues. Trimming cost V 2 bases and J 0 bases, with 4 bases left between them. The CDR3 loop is CASSQRLNTEAFF. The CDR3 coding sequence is TGCGCCAGCAGCCAAAGGTTGAACACTGAAGCTTTCTTT.

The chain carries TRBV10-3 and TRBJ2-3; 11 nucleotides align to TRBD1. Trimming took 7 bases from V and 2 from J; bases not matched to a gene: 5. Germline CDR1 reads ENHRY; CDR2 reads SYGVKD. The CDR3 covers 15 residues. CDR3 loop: CAIKGQGGDTDTQYF. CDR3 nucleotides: TGTGCCATCAAGGGACAGGGGGGGGACACAGATACGCAGTATTTT.

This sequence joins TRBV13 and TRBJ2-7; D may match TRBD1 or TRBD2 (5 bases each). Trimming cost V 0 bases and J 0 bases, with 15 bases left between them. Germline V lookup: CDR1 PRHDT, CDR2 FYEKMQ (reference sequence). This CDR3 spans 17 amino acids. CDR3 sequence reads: CASSLGGVGVLSYEQYF. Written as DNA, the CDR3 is TGTGCCAGCAGCTTAGGGGGGGTCGGGGTCCTCTCCTACGAGCAGTACTTC. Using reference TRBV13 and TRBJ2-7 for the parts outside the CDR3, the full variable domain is AAGVIQSPRHLIKEKRETATLKCYPIPRHDTVYWYQQGPGQDPQFLISFYEKMQSDKGSIPDRFSAQQFSDYHSELNMSSLELGDSALYFCASSLGGVGVLSYEQYFGPGTRLTVT.

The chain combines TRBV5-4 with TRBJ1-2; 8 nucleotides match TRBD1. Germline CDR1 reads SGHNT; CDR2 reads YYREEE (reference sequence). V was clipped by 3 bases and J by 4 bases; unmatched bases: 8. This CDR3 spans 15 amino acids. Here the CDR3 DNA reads TGTGCCAGCAGCTCGCCGGGACAGGCCTTCTATGGCTACACCTTC. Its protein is CASSSPGQAFYGYTF.

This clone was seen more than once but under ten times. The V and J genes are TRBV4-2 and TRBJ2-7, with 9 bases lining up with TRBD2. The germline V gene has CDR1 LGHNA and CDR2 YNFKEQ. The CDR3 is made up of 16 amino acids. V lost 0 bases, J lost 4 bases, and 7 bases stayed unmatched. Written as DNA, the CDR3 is TGTGCCAGCAGCCAAGATCGAGCGGGGGGTGGGTACGAGCAGTACTTC. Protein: CASSQDRAGGGYEQYF.

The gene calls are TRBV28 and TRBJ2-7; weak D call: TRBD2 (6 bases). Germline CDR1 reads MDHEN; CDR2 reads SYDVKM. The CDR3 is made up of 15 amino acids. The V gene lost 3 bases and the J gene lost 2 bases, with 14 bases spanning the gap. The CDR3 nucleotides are TGTGCCAGCAGTTTTATAGGGACTCACACCTACGAGCAGTACTTC. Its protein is CASSFIGTHTYEQYF. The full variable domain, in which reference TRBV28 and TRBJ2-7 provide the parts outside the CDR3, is DVKVTQSSRYLVKRTGEKVFLECVQDMDHENMFWYRQDPGLGLRLIYFSYDVKMKEKGDIPEGYSVSREKKERFSLILESASTNQTSMYLCASSFIGTHTYEQYFGPGTRLTVT.

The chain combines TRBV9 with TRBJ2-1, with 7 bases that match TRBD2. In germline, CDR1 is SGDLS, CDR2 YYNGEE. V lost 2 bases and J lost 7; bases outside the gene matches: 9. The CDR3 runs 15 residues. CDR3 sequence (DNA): TGTGCCAGCAGCGTCGGTATAGGGGAGGGGAATGAGCAGTTCTTC. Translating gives CASSVGIGEGNEQFF.

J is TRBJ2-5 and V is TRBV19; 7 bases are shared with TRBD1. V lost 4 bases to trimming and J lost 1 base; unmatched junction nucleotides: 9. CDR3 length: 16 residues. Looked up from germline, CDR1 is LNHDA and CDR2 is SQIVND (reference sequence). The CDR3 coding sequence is TGTGCCAGTAGTAAGGCGACAGGGAGAGGCCAAGAGACCCAGTACTTC. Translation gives CASSKATGRGQETQYF.

CDR3 in DNA: TGTGCCAGCAGGTCCCTTGGGGCGCAGGCTTTCTTT. Translated: CASRSLGAQAFF. The chain recombines TRBV27 with TRBJ1-1; possible D gene TRBD1, 5 bases. From germline, CDR1 is MNHEY and CDR2 SMNVEV (reference sequence). The length of the CDR3 is 12 residues. The V end was cut by 6 bases, the J end by 11 bases, with 16 bases between.

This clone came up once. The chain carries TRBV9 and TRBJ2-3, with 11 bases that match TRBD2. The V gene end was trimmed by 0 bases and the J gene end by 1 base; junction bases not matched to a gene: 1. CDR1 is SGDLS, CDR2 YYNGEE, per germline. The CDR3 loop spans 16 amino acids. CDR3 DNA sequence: TGTGCCAGCAGCGTAGTAGCGGGAGGGGGCACAGATACGCAGTATTTT. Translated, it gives CASSVVAGGGTDTQYF.

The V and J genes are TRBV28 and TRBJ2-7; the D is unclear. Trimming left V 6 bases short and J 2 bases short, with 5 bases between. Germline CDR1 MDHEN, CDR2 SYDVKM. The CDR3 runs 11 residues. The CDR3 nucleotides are TGTGCCAGCAGACACGCCTACGAGCAGTACTTC. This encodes CASRHAYEQYF.

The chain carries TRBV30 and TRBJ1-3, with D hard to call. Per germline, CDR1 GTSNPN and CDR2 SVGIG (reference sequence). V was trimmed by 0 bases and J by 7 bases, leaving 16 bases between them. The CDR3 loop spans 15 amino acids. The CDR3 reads CAWSVLRGGTNTIYF. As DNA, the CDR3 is TGTGCCTGGAGTGTACTTCGGGGAGGAACTAACACCATATATTTT. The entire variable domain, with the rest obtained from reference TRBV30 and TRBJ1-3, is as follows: SQTIHQWPATLVQPVGSPLSLECTVEGTSNPNLYWYRQAAGRGLQLLFYSVGIGQISSEVPQNLSASRPQDRQFILSSKKLLLSDSGFYLCAWSVLRGGTNTIYFGEGSWLTVV.

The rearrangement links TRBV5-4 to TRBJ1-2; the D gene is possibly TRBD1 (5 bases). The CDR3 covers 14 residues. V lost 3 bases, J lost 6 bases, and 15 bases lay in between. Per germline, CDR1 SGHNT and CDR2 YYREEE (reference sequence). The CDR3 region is CASSSAGTAHGYTF. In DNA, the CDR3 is TGTGCCAGCAGCTCCGCCGGGACGGCTCATGGCTACACCTTC. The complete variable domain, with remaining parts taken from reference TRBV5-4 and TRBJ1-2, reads ETGVTQSPTHLIKTRGQQVTLRCSSQSGHNTVSWYQQALGQGPQFIFQYYREEENGRGNFPPRFSGLQFPNYSSELNVNALELDDSALYLCASSSAGTAHGYTFGSGTRLTVV.

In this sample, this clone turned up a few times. CDR3 in amino acids: CASSPGQGQGNYGYTF. The CDR3 nucleotides read TGCGCCAGCAGCCCTGGACAGGGACAGGGGAACTATGGCTACACCTTC. The V gene is TRBV5-1, the J gene TRBJ1-2; TRBD1 agrees at 10 bases. V gave up 4 bases and J gave up 2 bases; unmatched junction bases: 8. The germline CDR1 and CDR2 sequences are SGHRS and YFSETQ. There are 16 residues in the CDR3.

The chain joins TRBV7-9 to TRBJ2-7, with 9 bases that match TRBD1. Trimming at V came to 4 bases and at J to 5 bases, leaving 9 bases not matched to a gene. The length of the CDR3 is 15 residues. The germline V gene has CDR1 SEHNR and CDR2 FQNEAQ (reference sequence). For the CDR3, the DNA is TGTGCCAGCAGCTCCGGGACAGGGTCTTCCCACGAGCAGTACTTC. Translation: CASSSGTGSSHEQYF.

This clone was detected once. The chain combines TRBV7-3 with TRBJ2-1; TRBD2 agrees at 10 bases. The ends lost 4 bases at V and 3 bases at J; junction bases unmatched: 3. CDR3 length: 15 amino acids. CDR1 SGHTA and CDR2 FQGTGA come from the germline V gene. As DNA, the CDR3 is TGTGCCAGCAGCTCGCCTAGCGGGGGCTACAATGAGCAGTTCTTC. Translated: CASSSPSGGYNEQFF.

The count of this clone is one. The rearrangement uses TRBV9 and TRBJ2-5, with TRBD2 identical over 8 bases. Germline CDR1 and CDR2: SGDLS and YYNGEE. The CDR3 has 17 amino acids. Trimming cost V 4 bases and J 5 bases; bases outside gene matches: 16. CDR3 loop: CASSTPGGGGPAETQYF. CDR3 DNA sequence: TGTGCCAGCAGCACTCCCGGGGGGGGAGGGCCAGCTGAGACCCAGTACTTC.

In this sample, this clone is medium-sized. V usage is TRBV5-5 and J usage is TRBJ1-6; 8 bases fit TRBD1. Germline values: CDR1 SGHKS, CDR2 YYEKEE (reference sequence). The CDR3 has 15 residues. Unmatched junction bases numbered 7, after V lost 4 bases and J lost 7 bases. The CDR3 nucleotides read TGTGCCAGCAGCACGACGGACAGGGTAAATTCACCCCTCCACTTT. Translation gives CASSTTDRVNSPLHF.

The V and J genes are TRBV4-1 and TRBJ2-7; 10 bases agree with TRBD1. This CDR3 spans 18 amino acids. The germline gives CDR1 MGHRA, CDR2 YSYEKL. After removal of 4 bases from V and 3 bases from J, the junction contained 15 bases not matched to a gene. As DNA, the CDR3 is TGCGCCAGCAGCCGCTCCCTGGCCCCGGGACAGGGGAGCTACGAGCAGTACTTC. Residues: CASSRSLAPGQGSYEQYF.

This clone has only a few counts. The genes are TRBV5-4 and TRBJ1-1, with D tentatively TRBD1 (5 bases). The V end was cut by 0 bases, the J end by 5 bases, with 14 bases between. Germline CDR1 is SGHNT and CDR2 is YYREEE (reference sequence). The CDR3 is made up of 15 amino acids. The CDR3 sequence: CASSLGGPQKTEAFF. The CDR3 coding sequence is TGTGCCAGCAGCTTGGGGGGACCACAAAAGACTGAAGCTTTCTTT.

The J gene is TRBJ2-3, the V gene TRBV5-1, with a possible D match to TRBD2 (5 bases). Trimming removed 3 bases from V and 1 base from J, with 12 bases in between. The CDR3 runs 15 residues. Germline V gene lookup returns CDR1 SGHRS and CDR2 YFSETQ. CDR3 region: CASSSEGSRTDTQYF. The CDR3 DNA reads TGCGCCAGCAGCTCAGAGGGAAGTCGCACAGATACGCAGTATTTT.

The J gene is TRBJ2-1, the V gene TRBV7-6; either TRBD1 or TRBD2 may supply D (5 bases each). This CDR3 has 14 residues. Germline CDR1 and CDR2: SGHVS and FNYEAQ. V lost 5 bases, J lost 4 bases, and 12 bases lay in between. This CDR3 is CASSAGTEYNEQFF. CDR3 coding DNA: TGTGCCAGCAGCGCCGGGACGGAATACAATGAGCAGTTCTTC.

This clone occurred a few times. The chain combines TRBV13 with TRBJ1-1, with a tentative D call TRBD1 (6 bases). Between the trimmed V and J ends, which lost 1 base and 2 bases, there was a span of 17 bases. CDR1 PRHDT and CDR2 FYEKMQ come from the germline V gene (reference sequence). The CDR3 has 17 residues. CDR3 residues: CASSLVRMDSLNTEAFF. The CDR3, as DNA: TGTGCCAGCAGCTTAGTACGGATGGACAGCTTAAACACTGAAGCTTTCTTT.

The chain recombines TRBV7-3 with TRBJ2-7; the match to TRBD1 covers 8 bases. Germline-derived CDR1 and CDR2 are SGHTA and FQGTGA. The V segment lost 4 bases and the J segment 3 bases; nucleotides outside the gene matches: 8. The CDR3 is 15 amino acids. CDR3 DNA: TGTGCCAGCAGCTCATACGGACAGGGATACTACGAGCAGTACTTC. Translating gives CASSSYGQGYYEQYF.

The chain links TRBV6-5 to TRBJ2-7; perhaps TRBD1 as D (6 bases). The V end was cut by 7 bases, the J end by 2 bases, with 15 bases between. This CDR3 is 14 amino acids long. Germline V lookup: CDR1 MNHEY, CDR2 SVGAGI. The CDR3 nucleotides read TGTGCCAGCATCCTATGGGGGCCGCCCTACGAGCAGTACTTC. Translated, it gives CASILWGPPYEQYF.

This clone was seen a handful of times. CDR3 amino acids: CASTPGQGFYEQYF. DNA of the CDR3: TGTGCCAGTACCCCGGGACAGGGGTTCTACGAGCAGTACTTC. The chain joins TRBV28 to TRBJ2-7; 10 bases are shared with TRBD1. The length of the CDR3 is 14 residues. Germline V gene data show CDR1 as MDHEN and CDR2 as SYDVKM. V shed 9 bases and J 3 bases; nucleotides not matched to a gene: 8.

CDR3 amino acids: CASSTMRGGETQYF. CDR3 bases: TGTGCCAGCAGCACTATGCGGGGAGGAGAGACCCAGTACTTC. The V and J genes are TRBV7-2 and TRBJ2-5, with a possible D match to TRBD2 (6 bases). Germline CDR1 SGHTA, CDR2 FQGNSA. V was clipped by 5 bases and J by 4 bases, with 14 bases between them. This CDR3 contains 14 residues.